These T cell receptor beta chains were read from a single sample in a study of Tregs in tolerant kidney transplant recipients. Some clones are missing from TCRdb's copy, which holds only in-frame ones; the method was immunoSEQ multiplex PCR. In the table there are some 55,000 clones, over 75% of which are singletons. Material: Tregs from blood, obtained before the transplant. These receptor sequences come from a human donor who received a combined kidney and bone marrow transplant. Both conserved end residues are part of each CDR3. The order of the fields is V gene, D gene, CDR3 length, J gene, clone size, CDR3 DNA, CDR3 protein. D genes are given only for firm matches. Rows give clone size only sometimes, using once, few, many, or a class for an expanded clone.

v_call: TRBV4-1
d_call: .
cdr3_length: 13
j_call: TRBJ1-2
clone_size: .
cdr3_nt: TGCGCCAGCAGCCAAGGACAGCCCTATGGCTACACCTTC
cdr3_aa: CASSQGQPYGYTF

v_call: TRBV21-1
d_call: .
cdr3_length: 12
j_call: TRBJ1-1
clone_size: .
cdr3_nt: TGTGCCAGCAGCAAGGAGCACACTGAAGCTTTCTTT
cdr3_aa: CASSKEHTEAFF

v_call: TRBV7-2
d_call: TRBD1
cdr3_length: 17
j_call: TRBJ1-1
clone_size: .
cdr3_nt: TGTGCCAGCAGCTTACAGTACGGCAGGGGGCTGAACACTGAAGCTTTCTTT
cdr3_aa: CASSLQYGRGLNTEAFF

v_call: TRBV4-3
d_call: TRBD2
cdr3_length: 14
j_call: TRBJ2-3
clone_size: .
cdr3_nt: TGCGCCAGCAGCTCGGGACTAGCGGCACATACGCAGTATTTT
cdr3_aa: CASSSGLAAHTQYF

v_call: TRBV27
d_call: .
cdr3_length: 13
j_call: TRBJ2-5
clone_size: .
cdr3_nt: TGTGCCAGCAGTGCCAGGGACACCGGGGCCCAGTACTTC
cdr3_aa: CASSARDTGAQYF

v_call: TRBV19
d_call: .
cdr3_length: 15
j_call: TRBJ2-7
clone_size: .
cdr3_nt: TGTGCCACCAGTCTCTCGCCAGGGTCCTCCTACGAGCAGTACTTC
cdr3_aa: CATSLSPGSSYEQYF

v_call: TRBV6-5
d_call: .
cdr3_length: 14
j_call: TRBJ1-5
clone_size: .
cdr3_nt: TGTGCCAGCGGTTGGGGGCGGAAGGCTCAGCCCCAGCATTTT
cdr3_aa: CASGWGRKAQPQHF

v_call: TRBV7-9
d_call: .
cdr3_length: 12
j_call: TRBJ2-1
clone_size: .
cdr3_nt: TGTGCCAGCAGCTTAATCGAGATCGAGCAGTTCTTC
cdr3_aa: CASSLIEIEQFF

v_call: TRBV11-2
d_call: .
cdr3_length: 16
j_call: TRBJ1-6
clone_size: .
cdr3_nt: TGTGCCAGCAGCCCCGCGGGACTCACTTGGGGGTCACCCCTCCACTTT
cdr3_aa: CASSPAGLTWGSPLHF

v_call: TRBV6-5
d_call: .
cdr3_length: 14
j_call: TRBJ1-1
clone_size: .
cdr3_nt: TGTGCCAGCAGTTACTGGGGGGATGGCCTCGGAGCTTTCTTT
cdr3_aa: CASSYWGDGLGAFF

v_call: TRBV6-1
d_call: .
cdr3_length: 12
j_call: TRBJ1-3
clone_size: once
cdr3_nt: TGTGCCAGCTTTGAAGGGGGGAGCACCATATATTTT
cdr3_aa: CASFEGGSTIYF

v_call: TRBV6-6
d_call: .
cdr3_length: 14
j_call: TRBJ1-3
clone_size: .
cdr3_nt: TGTGCCAGCAGGAAGGGGGGATCTGGAAACACCATATATTTT
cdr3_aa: CASRKGGSGNTIYF

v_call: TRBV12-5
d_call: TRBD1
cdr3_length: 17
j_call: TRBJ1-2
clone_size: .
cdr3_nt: TGTGCTAGTGGTTTGGTATTAGGGGACAGGGGGATCGATGGCTACACCTTC
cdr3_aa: CASGLVLGDRGIDGYTF

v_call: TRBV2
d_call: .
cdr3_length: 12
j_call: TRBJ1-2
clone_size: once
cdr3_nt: TGTGCCAGCGTAGGAGTTAACTATGGCTACACCTTC
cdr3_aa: CASVGVNYGYTF

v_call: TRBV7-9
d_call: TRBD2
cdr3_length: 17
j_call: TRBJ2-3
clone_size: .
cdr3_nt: TGTGCCAGCAGCTTACCCAAGCGGGGCGCTCGCACAGATACGCAGTATTTT
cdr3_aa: CASSLPKRGARTDTQYF

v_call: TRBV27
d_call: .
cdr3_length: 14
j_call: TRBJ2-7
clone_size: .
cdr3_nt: TGTGCCAGCAGTCTATTCCCGGGGGCAGGGGAGCAGTACTTC
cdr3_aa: CASSLFPGAGEQYF

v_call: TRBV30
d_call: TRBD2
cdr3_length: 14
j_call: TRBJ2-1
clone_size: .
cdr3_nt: TGTGCCTGTCGACTAGCGGGACTTAGGAATGAGCAGTTCTTC
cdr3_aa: CACRLAGLRNEQFF

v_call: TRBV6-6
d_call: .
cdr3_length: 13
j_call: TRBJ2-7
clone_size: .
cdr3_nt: TGTGCCAGCAGTTCCCCTCGGGACAACGAGCAGTACTTC
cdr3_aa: CASSSPRDNEQYF

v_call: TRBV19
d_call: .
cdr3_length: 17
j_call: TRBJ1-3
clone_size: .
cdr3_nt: TGTGCCAGTAGTATTTACCGGGCCTGGGGCCCTGGAAACACCATATATTTT
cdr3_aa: CASSIYRAWGPGNTIYF

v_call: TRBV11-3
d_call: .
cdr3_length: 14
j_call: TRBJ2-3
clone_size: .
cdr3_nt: TGTGCCAGCGCCCAGGGGGGACGCACAGATACGCAGTATTTT
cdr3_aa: CASAQGGRTDTQYF

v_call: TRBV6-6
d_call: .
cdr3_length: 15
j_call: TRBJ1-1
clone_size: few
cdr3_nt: TGTGCCAGCAGTTCCTCCCGCAGGGTGAACACTGAAGCTTTCTTT
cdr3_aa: CASSSSRRVNTEAFF

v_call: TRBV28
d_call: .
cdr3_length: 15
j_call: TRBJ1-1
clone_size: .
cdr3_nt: TGTGCCAGCAGTTTATATTCAGGTTTGAACACTGAAGCTTTCTTT
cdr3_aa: CASSLYSGLNTEAFF

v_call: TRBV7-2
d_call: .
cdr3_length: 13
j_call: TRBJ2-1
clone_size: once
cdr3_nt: TGTGCCAGCAGCCCACGGCGGGAAAATGAGCAGTTCTTC
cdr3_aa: CASSPRRENEQFF

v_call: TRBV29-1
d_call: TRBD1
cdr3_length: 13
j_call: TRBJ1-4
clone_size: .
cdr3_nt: TGCAGCGTTGTATGGACAGGGAGGGAAAAACTGTTTTTT
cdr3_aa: CSVVWTGREKLFF

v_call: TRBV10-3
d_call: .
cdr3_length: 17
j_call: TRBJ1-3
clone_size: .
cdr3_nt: TGTGCCATCAGTGAGCCCCCGGGGACCCCCTCTGGAAACACCATATATTTT
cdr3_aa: CAISEPPGTPSGNTIYF

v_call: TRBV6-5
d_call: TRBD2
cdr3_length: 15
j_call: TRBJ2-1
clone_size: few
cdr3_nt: TGTGCCAGCAGCGTATCTAGCGGGGGGCTGGGGGAGCAGTTCTTC
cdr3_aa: CASSVSSGGLGEQFF

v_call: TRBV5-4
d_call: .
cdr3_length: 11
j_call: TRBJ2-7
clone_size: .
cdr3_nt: TGTGCCAGCAGCGATCTAGTAAGGCAGTACTTC
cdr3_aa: CASSDLVRQYF

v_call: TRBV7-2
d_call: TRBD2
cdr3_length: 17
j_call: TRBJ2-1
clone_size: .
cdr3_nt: TGTGCCAGCAGCTTAGGGGGGACTAGCGGGAGGTGGAATGAGCAGTTCTTC
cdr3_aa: CASSLGGTSGRWNEQFF

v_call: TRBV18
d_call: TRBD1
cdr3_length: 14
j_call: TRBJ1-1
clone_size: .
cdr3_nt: TGTGCCAGCTCACCACGACAGGGTGACACTGAAGCTTTCTTT
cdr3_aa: CASSPRQGDTEAFF

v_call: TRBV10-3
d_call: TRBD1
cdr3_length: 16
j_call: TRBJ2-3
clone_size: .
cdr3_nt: TGTGCCATCAGGGAGGGACAGGGTTTCGGCACAGATACGCAGTATTTT
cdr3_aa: CAIREGQGFGTDTQYF

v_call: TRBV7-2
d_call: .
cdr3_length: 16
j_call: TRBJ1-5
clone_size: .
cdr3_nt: TGTGCCAGCAGCTTAGCGGGGACCCTTAGCAATCAGCCCCAGCATTTT
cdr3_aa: CASSLAGTLSNQPQHF

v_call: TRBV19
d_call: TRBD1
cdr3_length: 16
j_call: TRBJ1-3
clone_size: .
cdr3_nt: TGTGCCAGTAGTATTAGGACAGGGCTCTCTGGAAACACCATATATTTT
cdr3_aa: CASSIRTGLSGNTIYF

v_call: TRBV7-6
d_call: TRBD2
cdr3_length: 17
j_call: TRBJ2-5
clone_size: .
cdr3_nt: TGTGCCAGCAGCAAAGGGACTAGCGGGGGGCCCCTACAGACCCAGTACTTC
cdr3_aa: CASSKGTSGGPLQTQYF

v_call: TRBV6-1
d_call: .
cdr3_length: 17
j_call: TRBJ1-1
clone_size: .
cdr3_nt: TGTGCCAGCAGTGCGGGGGGGGCTAACCTATTAGGGACTGAAGCTTTCTTT
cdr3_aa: CASSAGGANLLGTEAFF

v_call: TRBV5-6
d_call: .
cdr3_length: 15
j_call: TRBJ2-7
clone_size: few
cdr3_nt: TGTGCCAGCAGCTGGAGGGGGGGCCCTGACAACGAGCAGTACTTC
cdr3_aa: CASSWRGGPDNEQYF

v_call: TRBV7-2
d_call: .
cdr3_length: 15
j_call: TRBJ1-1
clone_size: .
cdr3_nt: TGTGCCAGCAGCTCTCAGGGGTCGAAGAACACTGAAGCTTTCTTT
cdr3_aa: CASSSQGSKNTEAFF

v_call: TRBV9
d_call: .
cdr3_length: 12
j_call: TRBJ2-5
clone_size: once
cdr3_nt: TGTGCCAGCAGCGTGACGGAAGAGACCCAGTACTTC
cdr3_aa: CASSVTEETQYF

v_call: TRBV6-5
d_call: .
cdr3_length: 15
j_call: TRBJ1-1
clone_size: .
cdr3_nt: TGTGCCAGCAGTTACTCGGGGGGTCAGGGCACTGAAGCTTTCTTT
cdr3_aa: CASSYSGGQGTEAFF

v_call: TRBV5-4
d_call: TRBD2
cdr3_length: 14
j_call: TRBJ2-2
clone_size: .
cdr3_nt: TGTGCCAGCAGCCCGGGACTAGAAGCCGGGGAGCTGTTTTTT
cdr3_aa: CASSPGLEAGELFF

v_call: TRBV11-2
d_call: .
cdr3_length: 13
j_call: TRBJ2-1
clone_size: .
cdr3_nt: TGTGCCAGCAGCTTTCGACCCTACAATGAGCAGTTCTTC
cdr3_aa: CASSFRPYNEQFF

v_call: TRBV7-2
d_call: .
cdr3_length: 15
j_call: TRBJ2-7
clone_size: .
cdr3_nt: TGTGCCAGCAGCCCGCGTTGGGGAGCCACCTACGAGCAGTACTTC
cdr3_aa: CASSPRWGATYEQYF

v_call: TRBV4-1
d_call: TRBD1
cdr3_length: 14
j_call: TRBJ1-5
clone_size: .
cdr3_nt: TGCGCCAGCAGCCGCGGACAGGGGGGGCAGCCCCAGCATTTT
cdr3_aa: CASSRGQGGQPQHF